What follows describes a single T cell receptor (beta chain). This sample was taken from a study of OX40 agonist ivuxolimab in advanced cancers. Germline CDR1 and CDR2: MNHEY and SMNVEV (reference sequence). The V segment lost 4 bases and the J segment 3 bases; nucleotides outside the gene matches: 5. CDR3 length equals 15 residues. Method: immunoSEQ multiplex PCR; TCRdb's copy keeps in-frame clones and lacks some. The table lists under 50,000 clones, about three quarters of them singletons. The chain uses TRBV27 and TRBJ2-7; 11 positions match TRBD2. The origin of this receptor is an adult with an advanced solid tumor such as melanoma, head and neck, liver or kidney cancer. The input for sequencing was CD4+ or CD8+ T cells sorted from blood, taken in a trial of the OX40 agonist ivuxolimab. As DNA, the CDR3 is TGTGCCAGCAGTTATGTGCTAGCGGGAGGCTACGAGCAGTACTTC. Its translation: CASSYVLAGGYEQYF.